Below, 32 T cell receptor beta chains from the same sample are listed, as sequenced in a study of T cells in Graves' hyperthyroidism and ophthalmopathy. Researchers took RNA transcripts and amplified the TCR beta CDR3 regions from them. Initially, a first-round RT-PCR of the TCR CDR3 employed the HTBI primer set. TCRdb called the multiplex PCR reads again in MiXCR, with one record for every CDR3 protein. The sample carries roughly 170,000 distinct CDR3 sequences, approximately 15% recorded once. Sequencing input: blood. The receptor set was obtained from a woman aged 45-59 years with Graves' hyperthyroidism.

In its sample, this clonotype was seen many times. A much bigger clone sits one base away, suggesting this may be a read error. The chain carries TRBV24-1 and TRBJ2-3; weak D call: TRBD1 (6 bases). V lost 8 bases and J lost 2, with 10 bases in between. The germline V gene has CDR1 KGHDR and CDR2 SFDVKD. The CDR3 covers 13 residues. This CDR3 reads CATKDSPTDTQYF. Written as DNA, the CDR3 is TGTGCCACCAAGGACAGCCCCACAGATACGCAGTATTTT.

This clonotype has at least ten counts. This chain uses TRBV12-3 or TRBV12-4 with TRBJ1-6; TRBD1 aligns across 9 bases. V shed 6 bases and J 6 bases; nucleotides not matched to a gene: 9. CDR3 length: 16 residues. This CDR3 is CASSFPGTGPNSPLHF. The DNA for the CDR3 is TGTGCCAGCAGCTTCCCCGGGACAGGGCCTAATTCACCCCTCCACTTT.

This clonotype has a count of ten or more. V usage is TRBV7-9 and J usage is TRBJ1-5, with TRBD1 identical over 10 bases. The J segment lost 7 bases and the V segment lost 5 bases, leaving 8 bases of the junction unmatched. This CDR3 spans 15 amino acids. Germline CDR1 SEHNR, CDR2 FQNEAQ (reference sequence). CDR3 nucleotides: TGTGCCAGCAGCGAATCCGGGACAGGGGACCAGCCCCAGCATTTT. This gives the protein CASSESGTGDQPQHF. Variable domain in full (rest from reference TRBV7-9 and TRBJ1-5): DTGVSQNPRHKITKRGQNVTFRCDPISEHNRLYWYRQTLGQGPEFLTYFQNEAQLEKSRLLSDRFSAERPKGSFSTLEIQRTEQGDSAMYLCASSESGTGDQPQHFGDGTRLSIL.

Note on this clonotype: The conserved final phenylalanine or tryptophan is absent from the CDR3, which likely points to a read error. The chain links TRBV12-3 or TRBV12-4 to TRBJ1-2; D not certain. This CDR3 spans 14 amino acids. The ends were cut back, 3 bases at V and 8 bases at J, with 16 bases in the middle. CDR3 nucleotide sequence: TGTGCCAGCAGTTTTTCGGGCCAGTTGAAAGGCTACACCCTC. Translation gives CASSFSGQLKGYTL.

The table lists this clonotype with many counts. The chain is built from TRBV6-1 and TRBJ2-3; a weak D match, TRBD2 (5 bases). The CDR3 runs 14 residues. V was trimmed by 5 bases and J by 2 bases, leaving 11 bases between them. The germline V gene has CDR1 MNHNS and CDR2 SASEGT. CDR3 coding DNA: TGTGCCAGCAGTTATCTGGACTCCACAGATACGCAGTATTTT. Protein: CASSYLDSTDTQYF.

This clonotype has at least ten counts. The V gene is TRBV28, the J gene TRBJ1-1; D is ambiguous. The CDR3 is 15 residues long. The germline V gene has CDR1 MDHEN and CDR2 SYDVKM. Trimming removed 1 base at V and 1 base at J, with 10 bases between. The CDR3 nucleotides are TGTGCCAGCAGTTTATCTAGGGTTGGGAACACTGAAGCTTTCTTT. Protein: CASSLSRVGNTEAFF.

This chain uses TRBV7-2 with TRBJ2-7; 7 positions agree with TRBD2. V gave up 8 bases and J gave up 2 bases; unmatched junction bases: 9. Germline CDR1 is SGHTA and CDR2 is FQGNSA. The CDR3 extends over 14 amino acids. CDR3 in amino acids: CASGWGAGTYEQYF. The CDR3 DNA reads as TGTGCCAGCGGTTGGGGAGCGGGAACCTACGAGCAGTACTTC.

This clonotype was detected many times. The chain employs TRBV28 and TRBJ1-2; a possible D gene is TRBD1 (6 bases). V dropped 5 bases and J dropped 4 bases, with 20 bases sitting between them. This CDR3 contains 16 residues. Germline values: CDR1 MDHEN, CDR2 SYDVKM. The chain's CDR3 is CASSPTGGPILYGYTF. The CDR3 nucleotides are TGTGCCAGCAGTCCCACCGGGGGCCCAATTCTCTATGGCTACACCTTC.

The V call is TRBV6-5, the J call TRBJ1-2; TRBD1 is a possible D gene (5 bases). The length of the CDR3 is 13 residues. With 2 bases removed from V and 7 bases from J, the gap between germline ends came to 11 bases. Per germline, CDR1 MNHEY and CDR2 SVGAGI. CDR3 amino acids: CASSYDSPGGYTF. The CDR3 bases are TGTGCCAGCAGTTACGACAGCCCCGGTGGCTACACCTTC.

This clonotype has ten or more counts. The chain carries TRBV9 and TRBJ2-7; D is possibly TRBD1 or TRBD2 (6 bases each). V lost 0 bases and J 0 bases, leaving 7 bases between the germline ends. CDR1 and CDR2 (germline): SGDLS, YYNGEE. CDR3 length equals 14 residues. CDR3 sequence reads: CASSVAGASYEQYF. The DNA for the CDR3 is TGTGCCAGCAGCGTAGCGGGGGCCTCCTACGAGCAGTACTTC.

J is TRBJ2-3 and V is TRBV13; 14 bases agree with TRBD2. CDR1 is PRHDT, CDR2 FYEKMQ, per germline (reference sequence). This CDR3 has 18 amino acids. After removal of 5 bases from V and 6 bases from J, the junction contained 13 bases not matched to a gene. The CDR3 region is CASSHRLAGGQRLDTQYF. Here the CDR3 DNA reads TGTGCCAGCAGCCACAGACTAGCGGGAGGGCAGAGGTTGGATACGCAGTATTTT.

This clonotype was seen many times. CDR3 region: CASRSGTEQYF. Here the CDR3 DNA reads TGTGCCAGCAGAAGCGGGACAGAGCAGTACTTC. The J gene is TRBJ2-7, the V gene TRBV7-9; D is possibly TRBD2 (7 bases). The CDR3 consists of 11 residues. Trimming took 6 bases from V and 7 from J, leaving 10 bases between them. CDR1 SEHNR and CDR2 FQNEAQ come from the germline V gene (reference sequence).

The table lists this clonotype with many counts. The V call is TRBV20-1, the J call TRBJ1-4, with 8 bases fitting TRBD1. Trimming removed 6 bases from V and 3 bases from J; junction bases left unmatched: 6. The CDR3 is 14 amino acids. Germline lookup yields CDR1 DFQATT and CDR2 SNEGSKA (reference sequence). CDR3 sequence: CSATQGAANEKLFF. As DNA, the CDR3 is TGCAGTGCCACGCAGGGGGCAGCTAATGAAAAACTGTTTTTT.

A word on this clonotype: A much bigger clone sits one base away, suggesting this may be a read error. The chain uses TRBV20-1 and TRBJ1-2, with 8 nucleotides matching TRBD1. The CDR3 consists of 15 residues. Germline CDR1 reads DFQATT; CDR2 reads SNEGSKA (reference sequence). Unmatched junction bases numbered 10, after V lost 3 bases and J lost 4 bases. The CDR3: CSARIPGGPPYGYTF. Here the CDR3 DNA reads TGCAGTGCTAGGATTCCAGGGGGCCCTCCCTATGGCTACACCTTC.

This rearrangement joins TRBV4-1 to TRBJ1-5; D not certain. Trimming took off 2 bases at V and 11 bases at J, with 19 bases between the two ends. The CDR3 runs 15 residues. Germline V gene sequence: CDR1 MGHRA, CDR2 YSYEKL. The CDR3 sequence is CASSQLSFRDNTQHF. The CDR3 nucleotides are TGCGCCAGCAGCCAATTATCTTTTAGAGACAATACCCAGCATTTT.

V and J are TRBV2 and TRBJ2-7; D possibly uses TRBD1 or TRBD2 (6 bases each). CDR1 and CDR2 (germline): SNHLY, FYNNEI. The V end was cut by 0 bases, the J end by 6 bases, with 15 bases between. CDR3 length: 15 amino acids. The CDR3 sequence is CASSEALLGGGEQYF. The CDR3 DNA is TGTGCCAGCAGTGAAGCGCTTCTGGGGGGCGGCGAGCAGTACTTC.

This clonotype was seen a handful of times. The chain carries TRBV19 and TRBJ2-1, with unresolved D. With 5 bases removed from V and 3 bases from J, the gap between germline ends came to 11 bases. The CDR3 is 14 residues long. Germline CDR1 LNHDA, CDR2 SQIVND (reference sequence). The CDR3 region is CASSSGRYYNEQFF. The CDR3 bases are TGTGCCAGTAGTTCTGGCAGATACTACAATGAGCAGTTCTTC.

About this clonotype itself: A clone one base away is much larger, so this may be a read error. The V gene is TRBV11-1, the J gene TRBJ1-4, with a weak D call TRBD1 (5 bases). Trimming stripped 8 bases from V and 5 bases from J, with 15 bases between. CDR1 and CDR2 (germline): SGHAT, FQDESV (reference sequence). The CDR3 covers 14 residues. The CDR3 sequence: CASRHRDGNEKLFF. The CDR3 DNA follows: TGTGCCAGCCGCCACCGGGACGGGAATGAAAAACTGTTTTTT.

The genes are TRBV7-6 and TRBJ2-1; D is unclear. The CDR3 covers 15 residues. Trimming removed 1 base from V and 2 bases from J, with 9 bases in between. Germline CDR1 reads SGHVS; CDR2 reads FNYEAQ. The CDR3 DNA follows: TGTGCCAGCAGCTTAGGACGGGTACCCTACAATGAGCAGTTCTTC. Amino acid sequence: CASSLGRVPYNEQFF.

At least ten counts were recorded for this clonotype. J is TRBJ2-3 and V is TRBV6-2 or TRBV6-3; 11 bases are shared with TRBD2. The CDR3 length is 14 residues. Germline V gene sequence: CDR1 MNHEY, CDR2 SVGEGT. V shed 5 bases, J shed 13 bases, and the junction held 11 bases outside the gene matches. CDR3 in amino acids: CASSTGLAGLYEYF. CDR3 nucleotide sequence: TGTGCCAGCAGTACAGGACTAGCGGGTTTATATGAGTATTTT.

In this sample, this clonotype turned up a few times. The CDR3 DNA follows: TGTGCCAGCAGCGTAAGTGGGGTGGGAATTCAGCCCCAGCATTTT. Residues: CASSVSGVGIQPQHF. The chain uses TRBV9 and TRBJ1-5; D remains unclear. Germline V gives CDR1 SGDLS, CDR2 YYNGEE. V lost 1 base and J lost 6, with 14 bases in between. This CDR3 comprises 15 residues.

This clonotype came up many times. The chain joins TRBV2 to TRBJ1-2; D call uncertain. The CDR3 is made up of 9 amino acids. Trimming took 11 bases from V and 7 from J, leaving 8 bases between them. CDR1 is SNHLY and CDR2 is FYNNEI in the germline V gene. CDR3 loop: CAPSGGYTF. CDR3 in DNA: TGTGCCCCCAGTGGTGGCTACACCTTC.

There are many counts of this clonotype. The chain combines TRBV5-6 with TRBJ1-5, with D unclear. Per germline, CDR1 SGHDT and CDR2 YYEEEE. Trimming cost V 1 base and J 0 bases, with 11 bases left between them. The CDR3 consists of 16 residues. CDR3 DNA sequence: TGTGCCAGCAGCTTGTTCTCCGGGTCTAGCAATCAGCCCCAGCATTTT. Translation: CASSLFSGSSNQPQHF. The variable domain in full, with the rest retrieved from reference TRBV5-6 and TRBJ1-5, is DAGVTQSPTHLIKTRGQQVTLRCSPKSGHDTVSWYQQALGQGPQFIFQYYEEEERQRGNFPDRFSGHQFPNYSSELNVNALLLGDSALYLCASSLFSGSSNQPQHFGDGTRLSIL.

The chain has TRBV4-1 and TRBJ1-5; D is perhaps TRBD1 (6 bases). V lost 5 bases to trimming and J lost 7 bases, with 12 bases between them. The CDR3 is 13 amino acids. Germline lookup yields CDR1 MGHRA and CDR2 YSYEKL. CDR3 DNA sequence: TGCGCCAGCAGCGGAACAGGGCTCCAGCCCCAGCATTTT. Translating it yields CASSGTGLQPQHF.

This clonotype has ten or more counts. CDR3 protein: CASSFGQINTEAFF. For the CDR3, the DNA is TGTGCCAGCAGCTTCGGACAGATTAACACTGAAGCTTTCTTT. The chain couples TRBV7-9 to TRBJ1-1; a weak D match, TRBD1 (6 bases). CDR1 and CDR2 from the germline V gene are SEHNR and FQNEAQ (reference sequence). V dropped 3 bases and J dropped 2 bases, with 10 bases sitting between them. The CDR3 has 14 amino acids. The full variable domain, with the rest looked up from reference TRBV7-9 and TRBJ1-1, is DTGVSQNPRHKITKRGQNVTFRCDPISEHNRLYWYRQTLGQGPEFLTYFQNEAQLEKSRLLSDRFSAERPKGSFSTLEIQRTEQGDSAMYLCASSFGQINTEAFFGQGTRLTVV.

This sequence joins TRBV20-1 and TRBJ1-2; perhaps TRBD1 as D (6 bases). The V and J ends lost 0 bases and 4 bases respectively, with 12 bases between them. Germline CDR1 is DFQATT and CDR2 is SNEGSKA (reference sequence). CDR3 length equals 14 residues. Written as DNA, the CDR3 is TGCAGTGCTAGAGATCTTCGGACAGCCTATGGCTACACCTTC. As protein: CSARDLRTAYGYTF.

This clonotype was picked up a small number of times. Just one base apart from a much larger clone, this may be a read error. V usage is TRBV19 and J usage is TRBJ1-1, with TRBD1 identical over 9 bases. Losses at the gene ends were 3 bases for V and 4 bases for J; bases not matched to a gene: 6. Germline V gives CDR1 LNHDA, CDR2 SQIVND (reference sequence). There are 15 residues in the CDR3. The CDR3 nucleotides are TGTGCCAGTAGTATGACGACAGGGGGTAGCACTGAAGCTTTCTTT. Amino acids: CASSMTTGGSTEAFF.

This clonotype was seen ten or more times. The chain recombines TRBV28 with TRBJ1-3; 8 bases align to TRBD1. Germline lookup yields CDR1 MDHEN and CDR2 SYDVKM. Trimming at V came to 3 bases and at J to 3 bases, leaving 4 bases not matched to a gene. This CDR3 spans 15 amino acids. The CDR3 loop is CASSLGGQGGNTIYF. The CDR3 DNA sequence: TGTGCCAGCAGTTTGGGCGGACAGGGTGGAAACACCATATATTTT.

The chain links TRBV18 to TRBJ2-1; 7 bases are a match to TRBD1. Trimming at V came to 0 bases and at J to 6 bases, leaving 5 bases not matched to a gene. This CDR3 comprises 15 residues. Germline lookup yields CDR1 KGHSH and CDR2 LQKENI. Here the CDR3 DNA reads TGTGCCAGCTCACCACCGGGACAGAGAATCAATGAGCAGTTCTTC. Its protein is CASSPPGQRINEQFF.

This clonotype was picked up one time. The chain joins TRBV11-2 to TRBJ2-1; D gene uncertain. The CDR3 runs to 15 residues. Germline V gene data show CDR1 as SGHAT and CDR2 as FQNNGV. V gave up 1 base and J gave up 0 bases, with 7 bases separating them. The CDR3 nucleotides are TGTGCCAGCAGCTTAGTCCCGAGCTCCTACAATGAGCAGTTCTTC. It codes for CASSLVPSSYNEQFF.

This chain links TRBV6-1 with TRBJ2-7; a weak D match, TRBD1 (5 bases). Germline V gene data show CDR1 as MNHNS and CDR2 as SASEGT. V dropped 6 bases and J dropped 2 bases, with 14 bases sitting between them. This CDR3 region has 14 residues. DNA of the CDR3: TGTGCCAGCAGGCCGCCAGGGTGGGCCTACGAGCAGTACTTC. Translated: CASRPPGWAYEQYF.

Ten or more counts support this clonotype. The rearrangement uses TRBV5-1 and TRBJ1-6; weak D call: TRBD1 (5 bases). The V end was cut by 0 bases, the J end by 9 bases, with 10 bases between. CDR3 length equals 14 residues. CDR1 SGHRS and CDR2 YFSETQ come from the germline V gene. For the CDR3, the DNA is TGCGCCAGCAGCTTGGAGGGCAGGGCTTCACCCCTCCACTTT. It encodes CASSLEGRASPLHF. Full variable domain (remainder filled in from reference TRBV5-1 and TRBJ1-6): KAGVTQTPRYLIKTRGQQVTLSCSPISGHRSVSWYQQTPGQGLQFLFEYFSETQRNKGNFPGRFSGRQFSNSRSEMNVSTLELGDSALYLCASSLEGRASPLHFGNGTRLTVT.